Included here is one T cell receptor (beta chain) sequence, with context. The antigen remains unidentified. For every donor, one blood sample of 2.5 ml was drawn. TCRdb re-called the 5' RACE reads and shows each CDR3 protein once, DNA omitted. The sample holds hundreds of thousands of distinct CDR3 sequences. This record comes from a study of monozygotic twins with inflammatory bowel disease. Study-wide results and caveats: T cell subtypes that differed could not be told apart.

Germline V gene sequence: CDR1 DFQATT, CDR2 SNEGSKA (reference sequence). This CDR3 is 12 amino acids long. J is TRBJ2-3 and V is TRBV20-1; the D call of TRBD1 rests on TCRdb alone, since no DNA is present to check it. The sample was blood. The sequence came from a human donor with ulcerative colitis or Crohn's disease, or a healthy co-twin of an affected twin (not recorded which). The CDR3: CSANRGGGTQYF.